The clone carrying this T cell receptor beta chain was seen more than once but under ten times. This sample is drawn from a study of control samples from healthy donors and cancer patients. The germline V gene encodes CDR1 MNHEY and CDR2 SVGAGI. Trimming took 6 bases from V and 6 from J, leaving 11 bases between them. This CDR3 has 13 residues. Sequenced by immunoSEQ multiplex PCR; TCRdb stores in-frame clones only, minus some. The sample lists around 140,000 clones, 80% to 95% occurring once. This receptor was identified in a man in his late teens or twenties in good health. The sequencing sample was made of blood. The genes are TRBV6-5 and TRBJ2-2; D is ambiguous. CDR3: CASRIEYAGELFF. Written as DNA, the CDR3 is TGTGCCAGCAGAATTGAGTACGCCGGGGAGCTGTTTTTT.